This passage covers 8 T cell receptor beta chains from one sample sequenced in a study of T cell repertoires in cytomegalovirus infection. One entry per CDR3 protein results from TCRdb running MiXCR on the reads. This sample carries hundreds of thousands of distinct CDR3 sequences, almost 30% of them seen once, and the ten largest clones take around 20%. These receptors' antigens are unknown. The sample here was cultured PBMCs, taken from culture after CMV antigen stimulation. Receptors were obtained from a human donor in good health (CMV status not recorded). Some clones in this sample may be carry-over from other donors' samples.

V gene TRBV7-9 combines with J gene TRBJ2-7; D uncertain. This CDR3 spans 14 amino acids. Trimming pared 1 base from V and 6 bases from J, leaving 13 bases between. Germline V gives CDR1 SEHNR, CDR2 FQNEAQ (reference sequence). This chain's CDR3 is CASSLGQVAAEQYF. The CDR3 nucleotides are TGTGCCAGCAGCTTAGGCCAGGTAGCAGCCGAGCAGTACTTC.

DNA of the CDR3: TGTGCCAGCAGCATCTCCTACAAGGGCGCTGAAGCTTTCTTT. This gives the protein CASSISYKGAEAFF. V is TRBV12-3 or TRBV12-4 and J is TRBJ1-1; no clear D. The ends were cut back, 6 bases at V and 6 bases at J, with 17 bases in the middle. The CDR3 length is 14 residues.

The chain uses TRBV5-6 and TRBJ1-5, with D possibly TRBD1 on 6 matching bases. This CDR3 is 16 amino acids long. Germline V gene sequence: CDR1 SGHDT, CDR2 YYEEEE. The germline V and J ends were trimmed by 3 bases and 5 bases, with 18 bases remaining between them. In nucleotides, the CDR3 is TGTGCCAGCAGCTGGATGGGGGCCGAGGGTCATCAGCCCCAGCATTTT. Its protein product is CASSWMGAEGHQPQHF.

The CDR3 nucleotides read TGTGCCAGCAGTCGTTACAGGGGGAGTGGGGCCAACGTCCTGACTTTC. Its translation: CASSRYRGSGANVLTF. The chain employs TRBV25-1 and TRBJ2-6; 8 bases are a match to TRBD1. This CDR3 has 16 residues. From germline, CDR1 is MGHDK and CDR2 SYGVNS. Unmatched junction bases numbered 6, after V lost 5 bases and J lost 3 bases. The whole variable domain, remainder taken from reference TRBV25-1 and TRBJ2-6, is EADIYQTPRYLVIGTGKKITLECSQTMGHDKMYWYQQDPGMELHLIHYSYGVNSTEKGDLSSESTVSRIRTEHFPLTLESARPSHTSQYLCASSRYRGSGANVLTFGAGSRLTVL.

This clonotype was observed a handful of times. The chain is built from TRBV18 and TRBJ2-7, with 7 bases lining up with TRBD1. The CDR3 contains 15 residues. The J segment lost 3 bases and the V segment lost 4 bases, leaving 9 bases of the junction unmatched. Germline values: CDR1 KGHSH, CDR2 LQKENI. CDR3 loop: CASSLGRDSYYEQYF. Written as DNA, the CDR3 is TGTGCCAGCTCACTGGGCAGGGACAGTTACTACGAGCAGTACTTC.

This clonotype was seen only a few times. The chain carries TRBV7-8 and TRBJ2-4; 7 bases align to TRBD2. CDR3 length equals 16 residues. The junction had 12 bases not matched to a gene; V was cut back by 5 bases and J by 5 bases. Germline-derived CDR1 and CDR2 are SGHVS and FQNEAQ. This CDR3 is CASSRRGGSLQNIQYF. The CDR3 DNA is TGTGCCAGCAGCCGACGTGGCGGGAGTCTTCAAAACATTCAGTACTTC.

This chain uses TRBV7-2 with TRBJ1-4, with a possible D match to TRBD1 (5 bases). Trimming shortened V by 2 bases and J by 7 bases, and 14 bases separated the two germline ends. The CDR3 loop spans 15 amino acids. Germline CDR1 is SGHTA and CDR2 is FQGNSA. The CDR3 protein is CASSLNQGTGEKLFF. CDR3 sequence (DNA): TGTGCCAGCAGCTTAAATCAGGGTACGGGTGAAAAACTGTTTTTT.

V is TRBV19 and J is TRBJ1-2; D is uncertain. V lost 5 bases to trimming and J lost 4 bases, with 17 bases between them. CDR1 and CDR2 from the germline V gene are LNHDA and SQIVND (reference sequence). The CDR3 totals 15 residues. The CDR3: CASSPTHLTGYGYTF. For the CDR3, the DNA is TGTGCCAGTAGTCCGACCCACCTTACTGGCTATGGCTACACCTTC. Using reference TRBV19 and TRBJ1-2 for the parts outside the CDR3, the full variable domain is DGGITQSPKYLFRKEGQNVTLSCEQNLNHDAMYWYRQDPGQGLRLIYYSQIVNDFQKGDIAEGYSVSREKKESFPLTVTSAQKNPTAFYLCASSPTHLTGYGYTFGSGTRLTVV.